A selection of T cell receptor beta chains follows, all from one sample in a study of OX40 agonist ivuxolimab in advanced cancers. Clones were sequenced by immunoSEQ multiplex PCR, and TCRdb holds only the in-frame ones, with some missing. The sample holds approximately 31,000 clones; 70% to 90% are singletons and the top ten take under 70%. The sample here was CD4+ or CD8+ T cells sorted from blood, taken in a trial of the OX40 agonist ivuxolimab. The receptors come from an adult with an advanced solid tumor such as melanoma, head and neck, liver or kidney cancer. The CDR3 runs from the conserved cysteine through the conserved F or W. The order of the fields is D gene, clone size, J gene, V gene, CDR3 DNA, CDR3 protein. The D gene is left open where the match is weak. The listing skips clone size in some rows; elsewhere it reads once, few, many or a size class.

>TRBD2|once|TRBJ2-3|TRBV18
TGTGCCAGCTCCTTAGCGGGGTTCGCAGATACGCAGTATTTT
CASSLAGFADTQYF
>TRBD2|NA|TRBJ2-3|TRBV28
TGTGCCAGCAGTTTCATAGCGGGGGGCACAGATACGCAGTATTTT
CASSFIAGGTDTQYF
>NA|NA|TRBJ1-2|TRBV11-1
TGTGCCAGCAGCGAACGGACAATCAACAATGGCTACACCTTC
CASSERTINNGYTF
>NA|NA|TRBJ2-2|TRBV4-3
TGCGCCAGCAGCCAAGATACGGCAGGGCTCGTAGGGGACACCGGGGAGCTGTTTTTT
CASSQDTAGLVGDTGELFF
>TRBD1|NA|TRBJ2-7|TRBV2
TGTGCCAGCACTTGGGACAGGGAGGTAATTGACTCCTACGAGCAGTACTTC
CASTWDREVIDSYEQYF
>NA|NA|TRBJ2-7|TRBV27
TGTGCCAGCAGGGCCTGGGCTGCCCCCGAGGAGCAGTACTTC
CASRAWAAPEEQYF
>NA|few|TRBJ1-4|TRBV15
TGTGCCACCAGCAGAGATTACAGGTTGGATGCAACTAATGAAAAACTGTTTTTT
CATSRDYRLDATNEKLFF
>NA|NA|TRBJ2-1|TRBV7-6
TGTGCCAGCAGCTACGTTGTCTACAATGAGCAGTTCTTC
CASSYVVYNEQFF
>NA|NA|TRBJ1-5|TRBV7-8
TGTGCCAGCAGCTTAGAGGCGTCGAATAGCAATCAGCCCCAGCATTTT
CASSLEASNSNQPQHF
>NA|NA|TRBJ1-6|TRBV6-5
TGTGCCAGCAACTCCTATAATTCACCCCTCCACTTT
CASNSYNSPLHF
>NA|NA|TRBJ1-1|TRBV11-2
TGTGCCAGCAGCTTAGATCGTTGGGGGGCGGACACTGAAGCTTTCTTT
CASSLDRWGADTEAFF
>NA|NA|TRBJ1-2|TRBV29-1
TGCAGCGTTGAAAAGGGCGGTGGCTACACCTTC
CSVEKGGGYTF
>NA|NA|TRBJ2-6|TRBV5-1
TGCGCCAGCAGGGCTGTCGGGGCCAACGTCCTGACTTTC
CASRAVGANVLTF
>NA|once|TRBJ2-1|TRBV5-8
TGTGCCAGCAGCCCGGGGTCCCTTAGTGAGCAGTTCTTC
CASSPGSLSEQFF
>NA|NA|TRBJ1-2|TRBV4-1
TGCGCCAGCAGCCTCACATGGACAGACCTCTATGGCTACACCTTC
CASSLTWTDLYGYTF
>NA|NA|TRBJ2-7|TRBV7-9
TGTGCCAGCAGCTTATTTCAGGGTGGGCCCCCTCTTTCCTACGAGCAGTACTTC
CASSLFQGGPPLSYEQYF
>TRBD2|NA|TRBJ2-1|TRBV25-1
TGTGCCAGCAGTGACACGGGGGTAGCCTGGGAGGGTGAGCAGTTCTTC
CASSDTGVAWEGEQFF
>NA|NA|TRBJ1-1|TRBV6-5
TGTGCCAGCATCCCGAGAGACTTAACCGAAGCTTTCTTT
CASIPRDLTEAFF
>NA|NA|TRBJ1-1|TRBV28
TGTGCCAGCAGTATCCAAGGGCTAGGTGAAGCTTTCTTT
CASSIQGLGEAFF
>TRBD2|NA|TRBJ2-1|TRBV11-2
TGTGCCAGCAGCTTGGCTAGCGGGGGGGAATTCGCCTACAATGAGCAGTTCTTC
CASSLASGGEFAYNEQFF
>NA|NA|TRBJ2-3|TRBV5-6
TGTGCCAGCACTGACAGTTACAGCACAGATACGCAGTATTTT
CASTDSYSTDTQYF
>NA|once|TRBJ2-2|TRBV4-3
TGCGCCAGCAGCCCCAGTGGGTATGGGAACACCGGGGAGCTGTTTTTT
CASSPSGYGNTGELFF
>TRBD1|NA|TRBJ2-3|TRBV14
TGTGCCAGCAGCACCTGGGACAGCCTCACAGATACGCAGTATTTT
CASSTWDSLTDTQYF
>TRBD2|NA|TRBJ2-3|TRBV2
TGTGCCCGCCGAGGGCTAGCGGGGGGGCCCACAGATACGCAGTATTTT
CARRGLAGGPTDTQYF
>NA|NA|TRBJ1-4|TRBV5-6
TGTGCCAGCAGCTTGACTGACGGGGGGTTAGGAACTAATGAAAAACTGTTTTTT
CASSLTDGGLGTNEKLFF
>TRBD2|once|TRBJ2-5|TRBV5-4
TGTGCCAGCAGCCCCGCGGGGACTAGCGGGCGTCCCGAGGAGACCCAGTACTTC
CASSPAGTSGRPEETQYF
>NA|NA|TRBJ2-1|TRBV6-5
TGTGCCAGCAGTTACTCGAGAGGGTTTGAGCAGTTCTTC
CASSYSRGFEQFF
>TRBD1|NA|TRBJ2-7|TRBV27
TGTGCCAGCAGCTTGGCCCATACGGGACAGGGTACCTACGAGCAGTACTTC
CASSLAHTGQGTYEQYF
>NA|NA|TRBJ2-5|TRBV19
TGTGCCAGTAGTATAGTCCCGAAAGGAGAGACCCAGTACTTC
CASSIVPKGETQYF
>TRBD1|NA|TRBJ1-4|TRBV7-9
TGTGCCAGCAGCTCGAGAACAGGGGGGAGAAATGAAAAACTGTTTTTT
CASSSRTGGRNEKLFF
>NA|NA|TRBJ1-2|TRBV6-5
TGTGCCAGCAGACCTGGACGGGACTATGGCTACACCTTC
CASRPGRDYGYTF
>NA|once|TRBJ2-7|TRBV4-1
TGCGCCAGCAGCCAAGATTGGGAGGGGGACGAGCAGTACTTC
CASSQDWEGDEQYF
>NA|NA|TRBJ1-1|TRBV7-8
TGTGCCAGCAGCTTAGAAGACTGGAACACTGAAGCTTTCTTT
CASSLEDWNTEAFF
>TRBD1|NA|TRBJ2-1|TRBV29-1
TGCAGCGTTGAAGACACAGGGGGCTCCTACAATGAGCAGTTCTTC
CSVEDTGGSYNEQFF
>NA|NA|TRBJ2-1|TRBV19
TGTGCCAGTAGGAGCTCCTACAATGAGCAGTTCTTC
CASRSSYNEQFF
>NA|NA|TRBJ1-2|TRBV6-4
TGTGCCAGCAGTGAAGAGGCAGGGGCTTCTAACTATGGCTACACCTTC
CASSEEAGASNYGYTF
>NA|NA|TRBJ1-1|TRBV19
TGTGCCAGTAGTTACACTACAGGGTACACTGAAGCTTTCTTT
CASSYTTGYTEAFF
>TRBD1|once|TRBJ1-6|TRBV28
TGTGCCAGCAGTGTGACAGGGACGCATTCACCCCTCCACTTT
CASSVTGTHSPLHF
>TRBD1|NA|TRBJ2-3|TRBV4-3
TGCGCCAGCAGCCCAGATACCGGGACAGGGGCCGTATATAGCACAGATACGCAGTATTTT
CASSPDTGTGAVYSTDTQYF
>NA|NA|TRBJ1-5|TRBV25-1
TGTGCCAGCAGTGAATCTCTGAATCAGCCCCAGCATTTT
CASSESLNQPQHF
>TRBD2|few|TRBJ2-7|TRBV9
TGTGCCAGCAGCGTAGGGGAGCGGGGGGGGTCCTACGAGCAGTACTTC
CASSVGERGGSYEQYF